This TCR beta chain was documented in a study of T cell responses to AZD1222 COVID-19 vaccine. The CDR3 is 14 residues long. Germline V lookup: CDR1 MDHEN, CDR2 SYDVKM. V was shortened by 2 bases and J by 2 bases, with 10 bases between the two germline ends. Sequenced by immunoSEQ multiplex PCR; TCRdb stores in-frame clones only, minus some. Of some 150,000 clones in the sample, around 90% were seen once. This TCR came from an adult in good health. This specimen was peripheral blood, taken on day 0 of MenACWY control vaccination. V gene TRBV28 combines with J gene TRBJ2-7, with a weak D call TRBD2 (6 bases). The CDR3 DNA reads TGTGCCAGCAGTTTACCGGGACTTACCTACGAGCAGTACTTC. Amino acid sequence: CASSLPGLTYEQYF.